This T cell receptor (beta chain) came from a study of T cells in Graves' hyperthyroidism and ophthalmopathy. Findings of the study overall: Ophthalmopathy, which appeared later, was predicted by the model a median about 6 months before onset.

Patients showing uncontrolled infection, other autoimmune disease, pregnancy or lactation were ineligible. From RNA transcripts, TCR beta CDR3 regions were amplified. Carried out on the TCR CDR3, a first-round RT-PCR used the HTBI primer set. TCRdb called the multiplex PCR reads again in MiXCR, with one record for every CDR3 protein. The table records more than 300,000 distinct CDR3 sequences, around 14% of them present only once. As to this clonotype: The target antigen is unknown.

The sequencing sample was made of blood. This receptor was taken from a woman aged 25 to 39 with Graves' hyperthyroidism.

CDR3 in DNA: TGTACCAGCAGCTTAGCGCGAGGACTCCAGTATTTT. Translation gives CTSSLARGLQYF. The genes are TRBV7-2 and TRBJ2-3, with D maybe TRBD2 (5 bases). Per germline, CDR1 SGHTA and CDR2 FQGNSA. V lost 0 bases and J lost 12, with 10 bases in between. The CDR3 loop spans 12 amino acids.